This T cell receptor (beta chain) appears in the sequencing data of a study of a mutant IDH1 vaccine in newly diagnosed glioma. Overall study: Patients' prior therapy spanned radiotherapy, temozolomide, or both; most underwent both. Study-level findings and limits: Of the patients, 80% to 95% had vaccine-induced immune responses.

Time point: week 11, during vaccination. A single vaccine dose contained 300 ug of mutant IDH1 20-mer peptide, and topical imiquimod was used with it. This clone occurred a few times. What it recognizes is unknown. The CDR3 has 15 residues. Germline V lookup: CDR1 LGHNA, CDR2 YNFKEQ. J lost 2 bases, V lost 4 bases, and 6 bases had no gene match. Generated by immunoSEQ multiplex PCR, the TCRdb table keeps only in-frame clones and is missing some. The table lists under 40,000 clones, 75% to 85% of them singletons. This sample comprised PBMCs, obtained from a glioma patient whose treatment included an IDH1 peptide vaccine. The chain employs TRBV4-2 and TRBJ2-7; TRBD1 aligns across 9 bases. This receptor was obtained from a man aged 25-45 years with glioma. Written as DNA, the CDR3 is TGTGCCAGCAGCCCGAGGACAGGGGCAACCTACGAGCAGTACTTC. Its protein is CASSPRTGATYEQYF.